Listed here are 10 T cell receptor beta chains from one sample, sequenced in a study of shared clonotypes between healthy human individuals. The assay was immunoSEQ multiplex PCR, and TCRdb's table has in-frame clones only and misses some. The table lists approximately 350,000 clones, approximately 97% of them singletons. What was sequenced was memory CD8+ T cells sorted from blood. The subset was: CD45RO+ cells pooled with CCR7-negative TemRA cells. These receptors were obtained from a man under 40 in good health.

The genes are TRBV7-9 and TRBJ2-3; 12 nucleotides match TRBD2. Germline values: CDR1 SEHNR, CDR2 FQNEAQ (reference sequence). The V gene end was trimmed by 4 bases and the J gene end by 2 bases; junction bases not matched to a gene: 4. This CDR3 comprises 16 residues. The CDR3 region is CASSSGLAGITDTQYF. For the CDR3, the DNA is TGTGCCAGCAGCTCAGGACTAGCGGGAATCACAGATACGCAGTATTTT.

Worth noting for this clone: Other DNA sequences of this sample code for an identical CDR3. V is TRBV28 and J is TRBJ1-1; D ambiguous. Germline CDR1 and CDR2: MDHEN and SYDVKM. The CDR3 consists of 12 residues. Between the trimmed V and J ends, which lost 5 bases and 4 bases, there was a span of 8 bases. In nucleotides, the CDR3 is TGTGCCAGCAGTGTCCGGGTCACTGAAGCTTTCTTT. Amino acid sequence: CASSVRVTEAFF.

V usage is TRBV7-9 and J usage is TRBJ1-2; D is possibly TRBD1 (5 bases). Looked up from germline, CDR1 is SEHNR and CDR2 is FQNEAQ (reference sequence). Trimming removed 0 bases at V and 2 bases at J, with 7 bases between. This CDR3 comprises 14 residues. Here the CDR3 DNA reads TGTGCCAGCAGCTTAGCCTGGACAAACTATGGCTACACCTTC. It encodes CASSLAWTNYGYTF.

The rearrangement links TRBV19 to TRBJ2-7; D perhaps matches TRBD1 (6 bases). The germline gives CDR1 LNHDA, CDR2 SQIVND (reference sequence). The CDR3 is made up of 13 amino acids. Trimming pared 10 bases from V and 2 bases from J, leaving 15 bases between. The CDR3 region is CATRGAGAYEQYF. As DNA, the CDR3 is TGTGCCACCAGAGGGGCAGGGGCCTACGAGCAGTACTTC.

The CDR3 nucleotides are TGTGCCAGCAGCTTGTTGGGACAGGGGGCAGATACGCAGTATTTT. This encodes CASSLLGQGADTQYF. This rearrangement joins TRBV5-8 to TRBJ2-3; 11 nucleotides match TRBD1. This CDR3 contains 15 residues. Germline V gives CDR1 SGHTS, CDR2 YDEGEE. V lost 1 base to trimming and J lost 4 bases; unmatched junction nucleotides: 2.

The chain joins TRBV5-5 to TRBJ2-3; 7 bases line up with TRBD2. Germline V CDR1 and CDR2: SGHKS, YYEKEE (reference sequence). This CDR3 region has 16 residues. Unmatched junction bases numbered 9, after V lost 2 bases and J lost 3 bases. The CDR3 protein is CASSLGYGGGTDTQYF. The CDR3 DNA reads TGTGCCAGCAGCTTAGGGTATGGGGGAGGGACAGATACGCAGTATTTT.

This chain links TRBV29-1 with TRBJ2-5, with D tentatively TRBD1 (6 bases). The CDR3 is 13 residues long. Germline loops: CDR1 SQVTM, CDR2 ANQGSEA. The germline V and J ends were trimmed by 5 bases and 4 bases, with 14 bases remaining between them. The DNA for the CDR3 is TGCAGCGTTTTAGGGGGTTGGGGAGAGACCCAGTACTTC. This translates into CSVLGGWGETQYF. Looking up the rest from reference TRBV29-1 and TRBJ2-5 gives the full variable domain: SAVISQKPSRDICQRGTSLTIQCQVDSQVTMMFWYRQQPGQSLTLIATANQGSEATYESGFVIDKFPISRPNLTFSTLTVSNMSPEDSSIYLCSVLGGWGETQYFGPGTRLLVL.

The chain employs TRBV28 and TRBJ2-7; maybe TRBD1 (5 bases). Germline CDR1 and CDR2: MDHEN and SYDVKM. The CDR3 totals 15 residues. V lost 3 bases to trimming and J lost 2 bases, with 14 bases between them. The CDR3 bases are TGTGCCAGCAGTTTTCAGGGCAGGTGGGCCTACGAGCAGTACTTC. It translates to CASSFQGRWAYEQYF.

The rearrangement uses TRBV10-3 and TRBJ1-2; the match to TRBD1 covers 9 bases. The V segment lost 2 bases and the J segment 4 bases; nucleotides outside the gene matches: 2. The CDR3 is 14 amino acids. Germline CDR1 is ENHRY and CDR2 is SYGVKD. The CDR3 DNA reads TGTGCCATCAGTGAGGACAGGGGGTTCTATGGCTACACCTTC. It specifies CAISEDRGFYGYTF.

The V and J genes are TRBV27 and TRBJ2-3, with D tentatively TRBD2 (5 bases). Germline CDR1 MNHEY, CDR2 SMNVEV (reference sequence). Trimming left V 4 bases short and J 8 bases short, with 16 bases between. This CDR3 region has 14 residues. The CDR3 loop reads CASSSTTGWGTQYF. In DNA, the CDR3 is TGTGCCAGCAGTTCGACGACGGGGTGGGGTACGCAGTATTTT.